This T cell receptor beta chain was profiled in a study of high-grade serous ovarian cancer treatment subgroups. Overall study findings and caveats: The analyses considered CDR3 and ignored CDR1 and CDR2.

The tumor samples were collected prior to definitive surgery or chemotherapy. Clones were read by immunoSEQ multiplex PCR, and TCRdb kept only the in-frame ones, dropping some. Of about 40,000 clones listed, about four fifths are singletons. As to this clone: Its matching antigen is unknown.

CDR1 is SGHKS and CDR2 is YYEKEE in the germline V gene (reference sequence). V was clipped by 4 bases and J by 2 bases, with 17 bases between them. The CDR3 has 16 amino acids. The V call is TRBV5-5, the J call TRBJ2-3; the D gene is possibly TRBD1 (6 bases). Specimen: tumor tissue. This TCR came from a human donor with high-grade serous ovarian cancer. The CDR3 here is CASSPWTASFTDTQYF. In nucleotides, the CDR3 is TGTGCCAGCAGCCCATGGACAGCCTCCTTCACAGATACGCAGTATTTT.